This T cell receptor (beta chain) stems from a study of T cells after yellow fever vaccination. Study observations and caveats: Repertoires sorted by FACS could include abundant clonotypes that are contaminants from the bulk population.

A single record per CDR3 protein comes from TCRdb applying MiXCR to the 5' RACE reads. The data hold 300,000 or so distinct CDR3 sequences, with 13% observed a single time. The ends lost 8 bases at V and 4 bases at J; junction bases unmatched: 6. This CDR3 contains 13 residues. Germline values: CDR1 SEHNR, CDR2 FQNEAQ (reference sequence). Concerning this clonotype: Its antigen is not known.

The input for sequencing was CD4+ T cells sorted from PBMCs, taken 45 days after the yellow fever booster vaccination. The sequence came from a man aged 30 to 45 who received the YFV17D yellow fever vaccine. The chain uses TRBV7-9 and TRBJ2-7; 9 bases are shared with TRBD2. The CDR3 region has the DNA TGTGCCAGCGAACGGAGCGGGAGGTACGAGCAGTACTTC. Residues: CASERSGRYEQYF.